This T cell receptor beta chain was documented in a study of cytomegalovirus exposure and HLA in healthy donors. Germline values: CDR1 SQVTM, CDR2 ANQGSEA. The CDR3 totals 15 residues. Deletions cut 5 bases from V and 0 bases from J, with 16 bases between. Only in-frame clones appear in the TCRdb table, and some are missing; sequencing was by immunoSEQ multiplex PCR. The table has 90,000 to 120,000 clones, approximately 85% seen once. This receptor was obtained from a woman aged 18-29 years in good health and CMV-seronegative. The genes are TRBV29-1 and TRBJ2-5; a possible D gene is TRBD1 (6 bases). The sample consisted of PBMCs. The CDR3 DNA follows: TGCAGCGTTAGGGTGGGAACAGGGTACCAAGAGACCCAGTACTTC. Amino acid sequence: CSVRVGTGYQETQYF.